Sequencing of this T cell receptor (beta chain) was carried out in a study of metastatic and nonmetastatic thyroid tumors (dated by TCRdb to about 2020). Background for the entire study: For patients with malignant and with benign thyroid disease, the researchers compared repertoires between peripheral blood samples and tumor or nodule tissue samples. On the study overall, not on this receptor specifically: In both blood and tumor samples, malignant tumors were reported to have significantly higher TCR beta diversity than benign nodules.

This clone came up many times. No antigen is known for it. Base qualities are missing; no much larger clone stands one base away. The CDR3 starts with the cysteine, ends with the phenylalanine, and has 15 residues. Only the CDR3 DNA is retained, 45 bases long and in frame from the first base. Taken from the germline V gene (reference sequence), the CDR1 and CDR2 loops are MNHEY and SMNVEV. Relative to germline, V is missing 9 bases and J is missing 0 bases, with 9 bases of the junction outside any gene match. None of the patients had been given any treatment before thyroid surgery. The study retrospectively analysed patient clinical samples collected from about 2012 to 2019 using T-cell receptor beta sequencing. The receptor library was made with PCR. Data came from an Illumina HiSeq 4000. High-throughput sequencing was used to profile the CDR3 region of the TCR beta-chain in every patient. As for the authors' bioinformatics: CDR3 differences across clinicopathological groups were used to build a classifier for discriminating distant-metastatic papillary thyroid cancer patients. The Shannon index was used to assess repertoire diversity, and the Morisita-Horn index was used to assess tumor-blood repertoire similarity. The raw public data were reprocessed by TCRdb itself: fastp quality trimming at Q25, MiXCR clonotype calling, in-frame beta chains only. Clone size and V and J calls follow TCRdb, not the original study. Present in this sample are just over 30,000 clones, approximately 19% of which were seen just once. Jointly, the top ten make up around 22% of the sample.

The specimen was blood. Here the chain combines TRBV27 and TRBJ1-1; TRBD1 lines up with 8 middle nucleotides. The sequence came from a female donor with papillary thyroid cancer or a benign thyroid nodule (not recorded which). Some clones in this sample may be carry-over from other donors' samples. The nucleotide sequence is given as TGTGCCAGTGCCTCAGGGGGCGGGGTGAACACTGAAGCTTTCTTT. This yields the protein CASASGGGVNTEAFF.